The source of this TCR beta chain is a study of T cells in Graves' hyperthyroidism and ophthalmopathy. Hyperthyroidism in the patients, aged 18 to 65, was newly diagnosed and under 2 months in duration. V gave up 3 bases and J gave up 5 bases, with 9 bases separating them. This CDR3 comprises 14 residues. In germline, CDR1 is SGHDT, CDR2 YYEEEE. TCR beta CDR3 regions were amplified from RNA. In the first-round RT-PCR of the TCR CDR3, the HTBI primer set was used. A single record per CDR3 protein comes from TCRdb applying MiXCR to the multiplex PCR reads. The top ten hold 8.4% of the sample, which has more than 600,000 distinct CDR3 sequences, approximately 16% seen once.

The chain is built from TRBV5-6 and TRBJ2-6; D tentatively fits TRBD1 or TRBD2 (6 bases each). This receptor was obtained from a man younger than 30 with Graves' hyperthyroidism. Sequenced material: blood. CDR3 nucleotide sequence: TGTGCCAGCAGCTCGGGGGCAAGGGCCAACGTCCTGACTTTC. Its translation is CASSSGARANVLTF.